Below are 9 T cell receptor beta chains sequenced from a single sample in a study of T cell responses to AZD1222 COVID-19 vaccine. TCRdb keeps only in-frame clones here, not all; method: immunoSEQ multiplex PCR. Of about 90,000 clones detected, over 75% appear once; the ten largest clones hold around 5.5%. The sample here was peripheral blood, taken on day 0 of AZD1222 vaccination. These receptors originate from an adult in good health.

The chain links TRBV27 to TRBJ1-6, with a weak D call TRBD1 (6 bases). The CDR3 loop spans 16 amino acids. Trimming shortened V by 5 bases and J by 0 bases, and 11 bases separated the two germline ends. Germline lookup yields CDR1 MNHEY and CDR2 SMNVEV (reference sequence). The CDR3 sequence: CASSLRTASYNSPLHF. The CDR3 nucleotides are TGTGCCAGCAGTCTTCGGACAGCCTCCTATAATTCACCCCTCCACTTT.

The chain links TRBV19 to TRBJ1-6, with 9 bases fitting TRBD1. The trim removed 1 base at V and 7 bases at J, leaving 8 bases unmatched. Germline lookup yields CDR1 LNHDA and CDR2 SQIVND (reference sequence). The CDR3 contains 17 residues. CDR3 sequence: CASSIGPQGARNSPLHF. The CDR3 DNA is TGTGCCAGTAGTATAGGACCACAGGGGGCGCGAAATTCACCCCTCCACTTT.

CDR3 amino acids: CASSLSFLAQHEQFF. CDR3 bases: TGTGCCAGCAGCTTAAGCTTTCTAGCGCAGCATGAGCAGTTCTTC. V is TRBV11-2 and J is TRBJ2-1; D is possibly TRBD2 (6 bases). Germline V gene sequence: CDR1 SGHAT, CDR2 FQNNGV. The CDR3 is 15 amino acids. V dropped 2 bases and J dropped 8 bases, with 16 bases sitting between them.

This rearrangement joins TRBV12-3 or TRBV12-4 to TRBJ1-1; TRBD1 aligns across 7 bases. V shed 6 bases, J shed 8 bases, and the junction held 9 bases outside the gene matches. The CDR3 spans 13 residues. The CDR3: CASSLRQGQEAFF. The CDR3 DNA reads TGTGCCAGCAGCCTTAGACAGGGTCAAGAAGCTTTCTTT.

The chain has TRBV4-1 and TRBJ2-2; 9 nucleotides line up with TRBD1. The CDR3 loop spans 16 amino acids. V trimming: 2 bases; J trimming: 4 bases; junction bases outside the gene matches: 5. CDR1 and CDR2 (germline): MGHRA, YSYEKL. The CDR3 region is CASSQRTGVTTGELFF. The CDR3 DNA reads as TGCGCCAGCAGCCAAAGGACAGGGGTTACCACCGGGGAGCTGTTTTTT.

This clone occurred once. The rearrangement joins TRBV4-1 to TRBJ2-3, with D hard to call. Germline loops: CDR1 MGHRA, CDR2 YSYEKL. The ends were cut back, 0 bases at V and 3 bases at J, with 4 bases in the middle. This CDR3 region has 13 residues. The chain's CDR3 is CASSQDPTDTQYF. The CDR3 region has the DNA TGCGCCAGCAGCCAAGACCCAACAGATACGCAGTATTTT.

V is TRBV18 and J is TRBJ1-5; no firm D call. Trimming took off 1 base at V and 0 bases at J, with 10 bases between the two ends. The CDR3 sequence is 16 residues long. Germline CDR1 reads KGHSH; CDR2 reads LQKENI. CDR3 nucleotide sequence: TGTGCCAGCTCACCACAGGGAAATCCTAGCAATCAGCCCCAGCATTTT. This gives the protein CASSPQGNPSNQPQHF.

The J gene is TRBJ2-7, the V gene TRBV14, with D perhaps TRBD1 (5 bases). V dropped 7 bases and J dropped 3 bases, with 16 bases sitting between them. The length of the CDR3 is 14 residues. Germline lookup yields CDR1 SGHDN and CDR2 FVKESK. This CDR3 is CASKPSFGHYEQYF. The CDR3, as DNA: TGTGCCAGCAAGCCGTCGTTCGGACACTACGAGCAGTACTTC. The full variable domain, with the rest looked up from reference TRBV14 and TRBJ2-7, is EAGVTQFPSHSVIEKGQTVTLRCDPISGHDNLYWYRRVMGKEIKFLLHFVKESKQDESGMPNNRFLAERTGGTYSTLKVQPAELEDSGVYFCASKPSFGHYEQYFGPGTRLTVT.

V usage is TRBV6-5 and J usage is TRBJ1-4; possible D gene TRBD1, 5 bases. CDR3 length: 13 amino acids. The V gene's germline CDR1 is MNHEY and CDR2 SVGAGI. Trimming stripped 4 bases from V and 7 bases from J, with 10 bases between. The DNA for the CDR3 is TGTGCCAGCAGTTCCAGGGCAGGTGAAAAACTGTTTTTT. Residues: CASSSRAGEKLFF.